What follows are 14 T cell receptor beta chains derived from one specimen sequenced in a study of cytomegalovirus exposure and HLA in healthy donors. It was with 60 Vbeta and 13 Jbeta primers that the PCR ran. The assay was immunoSEQ multiplex PCR, and TCRdb's table has in-frame clones only and misses some. The sample yields about 180,000 clones, roughly 82% seen once. What was sequenced was PBMCs. These receptors originate from a man in his forties in good health and CMV-seronegative.

The genes are TRBV6-5 and TRBJ1-1; D uncertain. The V and J ends lost 6 bases and 2 bases respectively, with 10 bases between them. The V gene's germline CDR1 is MNHEY and CDR2 SVGAGI. This CDR3 has 13 amino acids. In DNA, the CDR3 is TGTGCCAGCAGCATGACTGACAACACTGAAGCTTTCTTT. This gives the protein CASSMTDNTEAFF.

J is TRBJ2-3 and V is TRBV5-1; D is possibly TRBD1 (5 bases). Trimming removed 4 bases from V and 0 bases from J, with 9 bases in between. The germline V gene encodes CDR1 SGHRS and CDR2 YFSETQ. The CDR3 loop spans 14 amino acids. The CDR3 spells CASSSTGSTDTQYF. CDR3 nucleotide sequence: TGCGCCAGCAGCAGCACAGGAAGCACAGATACGCAGTATTTT.

The chain combines TRBV6-7 with TRBJ2-3; the match to TRBD1 covers 7 bases. TRBV6-7 is classed as an ORF, of uncertain function. This CDR3 has 16 amino acids. V lost 5 bases and J lost 6; bases outside the gene matches: 14. Here the CDR3 DNA reads TGTGCCAGCAGTCCACAGCGGACAGGCCCGGTGGATACGCAGTATTTT. It specifies CASSPQRTGPVDTQYF.

Written as DNA, the CDR3 is TGTGCCAGCAGCTTAGGTAGCGGGGCCTACGAGCAGTACTTC. Translating gives CASSLGSGAYEQYF. The gene calls are TRBV7-9 and TRBJ2-7; 8 bases align to TRBD2. The CDR3 runs to 14 residues. Germline V CDR1 and CDR2: SEHNR, FQNEAQ (reference sequence). J gave up 2 bases and V 1 base, and 1 base lay outside the gene matches.

In its sample, this clone was seen a few times. This chain joins TRBV28 and TRBJ2-5; D is unclear. The CDR3 runs to 12 residues. The germline CDR1 and CDR2 sequences are MDHEN and SYDVKM. The V gene lost 7 bases and the J gene lost 0 bases, with 6 bases spanning the gap. CDR3 loop: CASTSYQETQYF. CDR3 nucleotides: TGTGCCAGCACGTCGTACCAAGAGACCCAGTACTTC. The full variable domain, with the rest looked up from reference TRBV28 and TRBJ2-5, is DVKVTQSSRYLVKRTGEKVFLECVQDMDHENMFWYRQDPGLGLRLIYFSYDVKMKEKGDIPEGYSVSREKKERFSLILESASTNQTSMYLCASTSYQETQYFGPGTRLLVL.

V is TRBV20-1 and J is TRBJ1-2; D gene ambiguous. Per the germline V gene, CDR1 is DFQATT and CDR2 is SNEGSKA (reference sequence). Trimming took 6 bases from V and 4 from J, leaving 3 bases between them. The CDR3 length is 9 residues. The CDR3 reads CSALYGYTF. The CDR3 nucleotides read TGCAGTGCCCTCTATGGCTACACCTTC.

The rearrangement uses TRBV28 and TRBJ1-4; TRBD1 matches at 10 bases. Germline trimming cut 6 bases from V and 13 bases from J; bases unmatched to any gene: 8. Germline V CDR1 and CDR2: MDHEN, SYDVKM. The CDR3 contains 13 residues. The CDR3 DNA sequence: TGTGCCAGCAGCCCATCGGACAGGGGGATACTGTTTTTT. Translating gives CASSPSDRGILFF.

V gene TRBV6-1 combines with J gene TRBJ1-1; TRBD1 agrees at 10 bases. CDR3 length equals 16 residues. Germline V CDR1 and CDR2: MNHNS, SASEGT. J was trimmed by 0 bases and V by 3 bases; bases with no gene match: 4. The CDR3 DNA sequence: TGTGCCAGCAGTGAGGGACAGGGGCCATTGAACACTGAAGCTTTCTTT. This sequence encodes CASSEGQGPLNTEAFF.

The rearrangement uses TRBV29-1 and TRBJ2-7; tentatively, D is TRBD2 (6 bases). Germline V CDR1 and CDR2: SQVTM, ANQGSEA. The CDR3 has 13 residues. The V end was cut by 5 bases, the J end by 4 bases, with 15 bases between. CDR3 sequence: CSVRGAPQYEQYF. The CDR3 DNA reads as TGCAGCGTTCGCGGGGCCCCCCAGTACGAGCAGTACTTC.

V is TRBV20-1 and J is TRBJ1-2; D gene unclear. The length of the CDR3 is 11 residues. The germline V gene encodes CDR1 DFQATT and CDR2 SNEGSKA (reference sequence). The V end lost 0 bases, the J end lost 10 bases, and 9 bases lay between the germline ends. DNA of the CDR3: TGCAGTGCTAGAGAAACGGTTGACTACACCTTC. Protein product: CSARETVDYTF.

The chain joins TRBV11-2 to TRBJ2-7; a weak D match, TRBD1 (5 bases). Germline V CDR1 and CDR2: SGHAT, FQNNGV. V was clipped by 7 bases and J by 6 bases, with 16 bases between them. The CDR3 runs 13 residues. The CDR3 protein is CASTIVSGFEQYF. The CDR3 nucleotides read TGTGCCAGCACCATAGTGTCAGGGTTCGAGCAGTACTTC. Drawing the rest from reference TRBV11-2 and TRBJ2-7, the complete variable domain is EAGVAQSPRYKIIEKRQSVAFWCNPISGHATLYWYQQILGQGPKLLIQFQNNGVVDDSQLPKDRFSAERLKGVDSTLKIQPAKLEDSAVYLCASTIVSGFEQYFGPGTRLTVT.

Remarks on this clone: This sample includes further DNA sequences coding for the same CDR3. The V and J genes are TRBV7-9 and TRBJ2-5, with D possibly being TRBD2 (6 bases). The germline V gene has CDR1 SEHNR and CDR2 FQNEAQ (reference sequence). Trimming stripped 0 bases from V and 2 bases from J, with 7 bases between. This CDR3 has 14 residues. CDR3 loop: CASSLAGGQETQYF. The DNA for the CDR3 is TGTGCCAGCAGCTTAGCGGGGGGACAAGAGACCCAGTACTTC.

The rearrangement links TRBV5-4 to TRBJ2-3; D is perhaps TRBD2 (7 bases). The V gene lost 0 bases and the J gene lost 2 bases, with 16 bases spanning the gap. Looked up from germline, CDR1 is SGHNT and CDR2 is YYREEE (reference sequence). The CDR3 contains 17 residues. The CDR3 nucleotides read TGTGCCAGCAGCTTGGTGGCAGTCGGGGGGCCCACAGATACGCAGTATTTT. Translation: CASSLVAVGGPTDTQYF.

J is TRBJ1-3 and V is TRBV19; D not resolved. The CDR3 contains 16 residues. With 4 bases removed from V and 3 bases from J, the gap between germline ends came to 16 bases. Germline V gene lookup returns CDR1 LNHDA and CDR2 SQIVND (reference sequence). CDR3 protein: CASSTHIGFGGNTIYF. CDR3 nucleotides: TGTGCCAGTAGTACCCATATTGGTTTCGGTGGAAACACCATATATTTT.